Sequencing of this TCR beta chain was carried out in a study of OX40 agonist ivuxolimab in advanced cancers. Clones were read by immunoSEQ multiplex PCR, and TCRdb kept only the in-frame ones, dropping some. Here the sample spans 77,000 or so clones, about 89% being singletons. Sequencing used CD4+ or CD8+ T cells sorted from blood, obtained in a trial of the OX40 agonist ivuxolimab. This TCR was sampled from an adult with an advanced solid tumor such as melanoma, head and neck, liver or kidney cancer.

The CDR3 is CASGTYGYNEQFF. As DNA, the CDR3 is TGTGCCAGTGGAACATACGGCTACAATGAGCAGTTCTTC. This chain joins TRBV19 and TRBJ2-1; D gene unclear. In germline, CDR1 is LNHDA, CDR2 SQIVND (reference sequence). The CDR3 loop spans 13 amino acids. V lost 8 bases, J lost 3 bases, and 11 bases lay in between.